The clone carrying this T cell receptor beta chain turned up a few times. This record comes from a study of early T cells in non-severe SARS-CoV-2 infection. Study-wide context: From unsorted whole blood, bulk RNA was sequenced, and the chains remained unpaired.

Unmatched junction bases numbered 10, after V lost 5 bases and J lost 6 bases. Looked up from germline, CDR1 is MNHEY and CDR2 is SMNVEV (reference sequence). The CDR3 is 16 amino acids. In TCRdb, the 5' RACE reads were re-called with MiXCR into one record per CDR3 protein. The table has fewer than 65,000 distinct CDR3 sequences, around 9.9% seen once; the top ten hold about 1.3%. Source material: whole blood. The chain recombines TRBV27 with TRBJ1-5, with TRBD1 matching 10 bases. The clonotype originates from an adult who was a healthcare worker with PCR-confirmed SARS-CoV-2 infection or an uninfected control (not recorded which). The CDR3 loop is CASSPSRTGGFQPQHF. In nucleotides, the CDR3 is TGTGCCAGCAGTCCCAGCAGGACAGGGGGGTTTCAGCCCCAGCATTTT.